This T cell receptor (beta chain) derives from a study of blood T cell repertoires in COVID-19. About the study: The origin of the acute and convalescent COVID-19 samples was the United States, Italy and Spain.

Original processing methods: Estimation of nucleated cell counts was performed using reference gene primer amplification. Assay: immunoSEQ multiplex PCR; the TCRdb copy retains only in-frame clones and omits some. V, J and clone size were drawn from that table, and D and trimming were deduced from the DNA. The data contain around 130,000 clones, 65% to 85% of them seen just once; the ten biggest clones take up 1.9%. This CDR3 has 14 residues. Germline CDR1 and CDR2: SGHAT and FQNNGV. V lost 0 bases to trimming and J lost 3 bases, with 6 bases between them. A few counts support this clone. The sequenced sample consisted of peripheral blood. The chain is built from TRBV11-2 and TRBJ2-1; no firm D call. The receptor was derived from a man between 65 and 79 years old with acute or convalescent COVID-19. CDR3 amino acids: CASSLDHFYNEQFF. The CDR3 bases are TGTGCCAGCAGCTTAGATCACTTCTACAATGAGCAGTTCTTC.